This is a list of T cell receptor beta chains from one sample in a study of blood T cell repertoires in COVID-19. Measured with immunoSEQ multiplex PCR; TCRdb has only the in-frame clones, and not every one. The sample carries about 190,000 clones, around four fifths recorded once. Sequences were obtained from peripheral blood. The origin of the receptors is a human donor in a cohort sampled during active COVID-19. Each CDR3 is given with its conserved first and last residue. Fields, in order: CDR3 length, J gene, clone size, D gene, V gene, CDR3 protein, CDR3 DNA. A D gene is named only where the DNA matches it firmly. Clone sizes are given selectively: once, few, many, or a class where the clone is expanded.

>15|TRBJ2-7|.|TRBD2|TRBV11-2
CASSFSSGSSYEQYF
TGTGCCAGCAGCTTTAGTAGCGGGAGCTCCTACGAGCAGTACTTC
>15|TRBJ1-4|.|.|TRBV5-8
CASNEEGLTNEKLFF
TGTGCCAGCAACGAGGAGGGACTGACTAATGAAAAACTGTTTTTT
>14|TRBJ2-7|.|TRBD1|TRBV2
CASYRDRGPNEQYF
TGTGCCAGTTACCGGGACAGGGGGCCGAACGAGCAGTACTTC
>13|TRBJ1-1|.|.|TRBV7-9
CASSQLVGRNGFF
TGTGCCAGCAGCCAACTAGTTGGGAGGAATGGTTTCTTT
>14|TRBJ2-3|.|.|TRBV29-1
CSVARATGTDTQYF
TGCAGCGTTGCGCGCGCGACAGGAACAGATACGCAGTATTTT
>16|TRBJ1-5|.|.|TRBV11-2
CASSPPDTYSNQPQHF
TGTGCCAGCAGTCCACCGGACACCTATAGCAATCAGCCCCAGCATTTT
>13|TRBJ2-2|few|.|TRBV6-5
CASSGTQTGELFF
TGTGCCAGTTCCGGGACACAGACCGGGGAGCTGTTTTTT
>16|TRBJ2-3|.|.|TRBV5-4
CASSLGGLRVTDTQYF
TGTGCCAGCAGCTTAGGAGGGTTGAGGGTCACAGATACGCAGTATTTT
>13|TRBJ1-2|.|.|TRBV15
CATSREGGYGYTF
TGTGCCACCAGCAGAGAAGGGGGTTATGGCTACACCTTC
>14|TRBJ2-1|.|.|TRBV7-9
CASSFGLAYNEQFF
TGTGCCAGCAGCTTTGGACTGGCCTACAATGAGCAGTTCTTC
>13|TRBJ2-7|.|.|TRBV27
CASRTGITGEQYF
TGTGCCAGTCGAACCGGGATAACGGGCGAGCAGTACTTC
>16|TRBJ2-3|.|TRBD2|TRBV7-9
CASSFRLAGNTDTQYF
TGTGCCAGCAGCTTCCGGCTAGCGGGGAACACAGATACGCAGTATTTT
>16|TRBJ2-1|.|TRBD2|TRBV7-9
CASRPTSGTAYNEQFF
TGTGCCAGCAGGCCGACTAGCGGAACAGCATACAATGAGCAGTTCTTC
>12|TRBJ1-1|.|.|TRBV3-1/TRBV3-2
CASSQPSTEAFF
TGTGCCAGCAGCCAACCGTCGACTGAAGCTTTCTTT
>14|TRBJ2-3|.|.|TRBV9
CASSMHRELTPLYF
TGTGCCAGCAGCATGCACAGGGAACTTACCCCGTTGTATTTT
>16|TRBJ1-4|.|.|TRBV7-6
CASSLGLGRMVEKLFF
TGTGCCAGCAGCTTAGGTCTCGGCAGGATGGTTGAAAAACTGTTTTTT
>18|TRBJ1-1|.|TRBD1|TRBV7-9
CASSLLISGGTVDTEAFF
TGTGCCAGCAGCTTGCTCATCAGCGGCGGGACAGTGGACACTGAAGCTTTCTTT
>14|TRBJ2-2|.|.|TRBV6-6
CASSSRGGTGELFF
TGTGCCAGCAGCTCTAGGGGGGGTACCGGGGAGCTGTTTTTT
>15|TRBJ2-1|.|.|TRBV24-1
CATAWGGSGHNEQFF
TGTGCCACCGCCTGGGGGGGCTCCGGGCACAATGAGCAGTTCTTC
>14|TRBJ2-1|.|.|TRBV7-9
CASSPGTGGAEQFF
TGTGCCAGCAGCCCAGGGACGGGCGGGGCTGAGCAGTTCTTC
>14|TRBJ2-3|.|.|TRBV5-1
CASSQDTWVDTQYF
TGCGCCAGCAGCCAGGACACTTGGGTAGATACGCAGTATTTT
>13|TRBJ1-5|.|.|TRBV29-1
CSGTGPEGQPQHF
TGCAGCGGCACTGGGCCGGAGGGCCAGCCCCAGCATTTT
>18|TRBJ2-6|few|.|TRBV5-1
CASSFDGRGGSGANVLTF
TGCGCCAGCAGCTTTGATGGGCGGGGCGGCTCTGGGGCCAACGTCCTGACTTTC
>17|TRBJ2-2|.|TRBD2|TRBV24-1
CATSDPTSGLNTGELFF
TGTGCCACCAGTGACCCGACTAGCGGGCTGAACACCGGGGAGCTGTTTTTT
>13|TRBJ2-5|.|.|TRBV28
CASSTSGQETQYF
TGTGCCAGCAGTACCTCGGGTCAAGAGACCCAGTACTTC
>14|TRBJ1-5|.|.|TRBV2
CASSGEGGPQPQHF
TGTGCCAGCAGTGGAGAAGGCGGGCCCCAGCCCCAGCATTTT
>13|TRBJ1-2|.|TRBD1|TRBV6-5
CASSPTGLYGYTF
TGTGCCAGCAGTCCGACAGGGCTCTATGGCTACACCTTC
>13|TRBJ2-7|.|.|TRBV18
CASSPSQTGEQYF
TGTGCCAGCTCACCCAGCCAGACAGGCGAGCAGTACTTC
>16|TRBJ2-7|.|TRBD2|TRBV19
CASSGGTSGHLYEQYF
TGTGCCAGTAGCGGCGGGACTAGCGGACATCTCTACGAGCAGTACTTC
>17|TRBJ2-2|few|.|TRBV5-1
CASSLTGRGGNTGELFF
TGCGCCAGCAGCTTGACAGGGCGCGGGGGAAACACCGGGGAGCTGTTTTTT
>13|TRBJ2-1|.|.|TRBV5-1
CASSFTGLDEQFF
TGCGCCAGCAGCTTTACAGGGTTGGACGAGCAGTTCTTC
>15|TRBJ2-1|.|.|TRBV6-5
CASRLFDSPYNEQFF
TGTGCCAGCAGATTATTCGACAGCCCCTACAATGAGCAGTTCTTC
>13|TRBJ1-2|.|TRBD1|TRBV6-5
CASSRGRDYGYTF
TGTGCCAGCAGTAGGGGGCGCGACTATGGCTACACCTTC
>16|TRBJ1-5|.|TRBD1|TRBV4-1
CASSQMTGGAGQPQHF
TGCGCCAGCAGCCAAATGACAGGGGGCGCGGGACAGCCCCAGCATTTT
>14|TRBJ1-1|once|.|TRBV5-1
CASSPLGDNTEAFF
TGCGCCAGCAGCCCCCTTGGAGATAACACTGAAGCTTTCTTT
>13|TRBJ2-1|.|.|TRBV11-2
CASSLQGLDEQFF
TGTGCCAGCAGCCTTCAGGGATTAGATGAGCAGTTCTTC
>14|TRBJ1-1|.|TRBD1|TRBV18
CASSATGGRTEAFF
TGTGCCAGCTCAGCGACAGGGGGCAGGACTGAAGCTTTCTTT